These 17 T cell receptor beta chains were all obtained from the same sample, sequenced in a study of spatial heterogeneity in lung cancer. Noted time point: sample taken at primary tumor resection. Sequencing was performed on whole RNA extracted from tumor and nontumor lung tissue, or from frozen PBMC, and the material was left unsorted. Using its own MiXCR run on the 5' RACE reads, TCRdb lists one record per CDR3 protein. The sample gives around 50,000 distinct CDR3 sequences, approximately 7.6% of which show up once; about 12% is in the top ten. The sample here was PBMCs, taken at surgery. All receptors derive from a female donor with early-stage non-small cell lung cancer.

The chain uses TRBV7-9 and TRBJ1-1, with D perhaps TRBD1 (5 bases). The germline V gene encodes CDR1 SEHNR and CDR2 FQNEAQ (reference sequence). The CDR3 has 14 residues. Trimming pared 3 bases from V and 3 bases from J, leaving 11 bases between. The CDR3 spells CASSLDGGDTEAFF. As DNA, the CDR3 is TGTGCCAGCAGCTTGGACGGAGGGGACACTGAAGCTTTCTTT.

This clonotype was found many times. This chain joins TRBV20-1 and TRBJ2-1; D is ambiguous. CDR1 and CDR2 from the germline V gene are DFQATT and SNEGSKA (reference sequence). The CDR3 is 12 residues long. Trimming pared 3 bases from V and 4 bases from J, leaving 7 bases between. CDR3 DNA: TGCAGTGCTAGGCGGCGGTACAATGAGCAGTTCTTC. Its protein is CSARRRYNEQFF.

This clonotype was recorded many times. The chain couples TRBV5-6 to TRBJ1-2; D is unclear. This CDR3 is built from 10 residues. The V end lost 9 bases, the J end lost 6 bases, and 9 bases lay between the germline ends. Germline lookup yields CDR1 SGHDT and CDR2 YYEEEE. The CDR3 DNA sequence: TGTGCCATCCAGTTGGATGGCTACACCTTC. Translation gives CAIQLDGYTF.

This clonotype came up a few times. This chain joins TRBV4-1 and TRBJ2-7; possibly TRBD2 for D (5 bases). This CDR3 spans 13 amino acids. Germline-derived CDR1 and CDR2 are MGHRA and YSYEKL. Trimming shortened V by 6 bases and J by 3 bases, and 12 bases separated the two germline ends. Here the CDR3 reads CASSPDGDYEQYF. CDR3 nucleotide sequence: TGCGCCAGCAGTCCGGACGGGGACTACGAGCAGTACTTC.

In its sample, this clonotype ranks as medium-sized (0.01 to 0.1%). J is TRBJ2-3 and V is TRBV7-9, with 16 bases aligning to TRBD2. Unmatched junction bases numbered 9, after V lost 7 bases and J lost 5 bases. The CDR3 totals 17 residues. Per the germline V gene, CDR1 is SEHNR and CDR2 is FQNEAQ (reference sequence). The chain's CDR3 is CASIPGTSGGAGDTQYF. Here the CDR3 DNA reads TGTGCCAGCATCCCTGGGACTAGCGGGGGGGCCGGAGATACGCAGTATTTT.

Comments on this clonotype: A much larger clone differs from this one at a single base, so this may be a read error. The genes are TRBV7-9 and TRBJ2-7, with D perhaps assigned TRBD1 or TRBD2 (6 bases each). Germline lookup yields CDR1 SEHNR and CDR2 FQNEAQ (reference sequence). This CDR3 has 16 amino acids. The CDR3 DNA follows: TGTGTCAGCAGCTTAGCCACCCAGGGGAGGAGCTACGAGCAGTACTTC. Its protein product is CVSSLATQGRSYEQYF.

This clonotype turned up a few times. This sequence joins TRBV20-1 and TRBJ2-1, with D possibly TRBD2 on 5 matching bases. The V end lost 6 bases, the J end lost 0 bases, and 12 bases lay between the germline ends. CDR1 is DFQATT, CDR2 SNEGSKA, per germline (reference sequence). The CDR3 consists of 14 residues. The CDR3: CSAARGSSYNEQFF. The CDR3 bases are TGCAGTGCCGCCCGGGGAAGCTCCTACAATGAGCAGTTCTTC.

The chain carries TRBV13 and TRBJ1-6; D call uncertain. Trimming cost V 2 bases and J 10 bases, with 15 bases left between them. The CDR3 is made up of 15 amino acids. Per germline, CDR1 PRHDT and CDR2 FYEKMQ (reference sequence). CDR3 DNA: TGTGCCAGCAGCTTATTGTCCGGGAATGGGTCACCCCTCCACTTT. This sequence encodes CASSLLSGNGSPLHF.

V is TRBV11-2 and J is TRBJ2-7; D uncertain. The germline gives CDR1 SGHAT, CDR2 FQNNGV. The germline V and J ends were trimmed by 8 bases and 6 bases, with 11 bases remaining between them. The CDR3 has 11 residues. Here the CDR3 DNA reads TGTGCCAGCGGCGCCCCCCCCGAGCAGTACTTC. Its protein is CASGAPPEQYF.

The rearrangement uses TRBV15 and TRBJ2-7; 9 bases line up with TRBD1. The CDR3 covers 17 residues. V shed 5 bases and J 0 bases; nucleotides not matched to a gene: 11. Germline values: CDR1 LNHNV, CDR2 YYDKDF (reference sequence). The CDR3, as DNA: TGTGCCACCAGCCCGGGACAGGGATCTCCTTTCTCCTACGAGCAGTACTTC. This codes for CATSPGQGSPFSYEQYF.

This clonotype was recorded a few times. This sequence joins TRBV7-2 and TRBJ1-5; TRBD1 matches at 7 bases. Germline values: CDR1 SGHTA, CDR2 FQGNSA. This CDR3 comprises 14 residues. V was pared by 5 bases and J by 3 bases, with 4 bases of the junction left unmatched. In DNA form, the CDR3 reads TGTGCCAGCAGCCGTGACAGGGTCAATCAGCCCCAGCATTTT. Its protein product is CASSRDRVNQPQHF.

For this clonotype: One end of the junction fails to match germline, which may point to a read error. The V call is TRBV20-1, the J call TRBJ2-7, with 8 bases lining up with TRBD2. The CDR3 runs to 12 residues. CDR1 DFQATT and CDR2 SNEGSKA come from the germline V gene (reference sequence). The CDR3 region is CCASGQGYEQYF. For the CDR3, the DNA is TGCTGTGCTAGCGGGCAGGGCTACGAGCAGTACTTC.

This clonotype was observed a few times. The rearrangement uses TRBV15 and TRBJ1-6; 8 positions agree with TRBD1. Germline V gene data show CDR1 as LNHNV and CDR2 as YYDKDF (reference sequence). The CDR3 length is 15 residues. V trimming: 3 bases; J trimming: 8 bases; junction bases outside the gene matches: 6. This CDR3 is CATSRQGARDSPLHF. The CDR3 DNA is TGTGCCACCAGCAGGCAGGGGGCGAGGGATTCACCCCTCCACTTT.

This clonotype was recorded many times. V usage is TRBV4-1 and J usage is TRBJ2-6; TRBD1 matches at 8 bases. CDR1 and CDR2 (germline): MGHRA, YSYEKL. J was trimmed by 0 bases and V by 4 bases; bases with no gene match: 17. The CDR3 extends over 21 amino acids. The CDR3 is CASSLWGTGRQPSSGANVLTF. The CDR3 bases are TGCGCCAGCAGCCTGTGGGGGACAGGACGACAACCAAGCTCTGGGGCCAACGTCCTGACTTTC.

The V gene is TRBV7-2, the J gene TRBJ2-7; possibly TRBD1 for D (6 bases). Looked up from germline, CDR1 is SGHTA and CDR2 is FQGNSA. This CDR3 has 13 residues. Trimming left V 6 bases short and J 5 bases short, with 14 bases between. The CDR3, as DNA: TGTGCCAGCAGTCTACAGGGTCCTAACGAGCAGTACTTC. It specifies CASSLQGPNEQYF.

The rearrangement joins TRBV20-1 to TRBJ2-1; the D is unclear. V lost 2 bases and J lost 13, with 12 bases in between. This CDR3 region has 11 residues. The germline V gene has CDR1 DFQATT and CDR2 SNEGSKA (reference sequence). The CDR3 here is CSARRPDIQFF. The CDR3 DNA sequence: TGCAGTGCTAGACGGCCCGATATCCAGTTCTTC.

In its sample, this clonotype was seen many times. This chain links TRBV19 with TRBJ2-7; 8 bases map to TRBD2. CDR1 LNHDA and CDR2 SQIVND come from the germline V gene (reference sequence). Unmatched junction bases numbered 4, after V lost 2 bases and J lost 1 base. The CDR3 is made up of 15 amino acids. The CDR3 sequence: CASSIRAGGSYEQYF. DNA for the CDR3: TGTGCCAGTAGTATACGTGCGGGGGGATCCTACGAGCAGTACTTC. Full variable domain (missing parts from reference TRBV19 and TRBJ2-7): DGGITQSPKYLFRKEGQNVTLSCEQNLNHDAMYWYRQDPGQGLRLIYYSQIVNDFQKGDIAEGYSVSREKKESFPLTVTSAQKNPTAFYLCASSIRAGGSYEQYFGPGTRLTVT.